This T cell receptor beta chain originates from a study of early T cells in non-severe SARS-CoV-2 infection (dated by TCRdb to the early 2020s). Some background on the complete study: Because TCR sequencing relied on bulk RNA taken from unsorted whole blood, pairing of alpha and beta chains was not possible. Broader findings and caveats from the paper: VDJdb matching was skewed toward anti-spike CD8 responses and likely underestimated virus-specific expansions by missing private and CD4 specificities.

The sample holds many counts of this clonotype. What this receptor recognizes is not known. No clone much larger than this one lies a single base away; base qualities are absent. The library was built by means of 5' RACE. The sequencer was a NextSeq 500. To correct for sequencing error and PCR bias, the TCR library protocol tagged individual cDNA molecules with unique molecular identifiers. TCR alpha and beta chains were both sequenced, and the abundances of alpha and beta sequences in each sample were closely correlated with each other. The paper's processing steps were these. V gene, J gene and CDR3 annotation of TCR sequences was performed with Decombinator V4. TCRs were defined as expanded if a significant change between any two time points was detected under a Poisson model with p below 0.0001. TCR abundances were normalised to the total number of TCRs sequenced per sample and were expressed as counts per million. VDJdb, accessed on 1 November 2021, was searched for TCRs annotated for CMV, EBV and SARS-CoV-2, and TCRs annotated for more than one antigen were excluded. TCRdb reanalyzed the raw reads on its own, using fastp at Q25 for trimming and MiXCR for clone calling, and kept in-frame beta chains. Every entry covers one CDR3 protein and lists the most common genes and DNA from its rows. The authors' filters were not applied to this entry. The sample table contains around 76,000 distinct CDR3 sequences; only one count was recorded for about 12% of them. The biggest ten clones account for 3.5% to 4.5% of the sample.

Set within a cohort of healthcare workers in London, UK, this nested case-control study involved weekly PCR testing of nasopharyngeal swabs along with blood sampling. Healthcare workers were recruited during the week of the UK lockdown, between 23 and 31 March 2020, and followed weekly for up to roughly 15 weeks. The receptor was derived from an adult who was a healthcare worker with PCR-confirmed SARS-CoV-2 infection or an uninfected control (not recorded which). What was sequenced was whole blood.

DNA sequence: TGTGCCAGCAGTGACCTAGCGGAACCGCAAGAGACCCAGTACTTC. It encodes CASSDLAEPQETQYF. Recombination linked TRBV6-1 to TRBJ2-5, with 7 junctional bases fitting TRBD2. CDR1 MNHNS and CDR2 SASEGT were looked up in the germline V gene. Germline trimming: 3 bases from V, 2 bases from J; junction bases outside gene matches: 6. The CDR3, cysteine through phenylalanine, is 15 amino acids long. Solely the CDR3 DNA is kept, with 45 bases framed from the first base.